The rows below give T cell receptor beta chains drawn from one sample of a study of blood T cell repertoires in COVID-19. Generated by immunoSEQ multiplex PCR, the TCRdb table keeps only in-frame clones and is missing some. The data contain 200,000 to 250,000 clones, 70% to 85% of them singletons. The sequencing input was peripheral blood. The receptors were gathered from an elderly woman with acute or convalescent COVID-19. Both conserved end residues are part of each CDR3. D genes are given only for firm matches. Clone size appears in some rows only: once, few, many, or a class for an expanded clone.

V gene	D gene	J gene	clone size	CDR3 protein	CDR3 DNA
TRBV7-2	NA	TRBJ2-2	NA	CASTRGGESVTGELFF	TGTGCCAGCACCCGCGGAGGAGAGTCCGTTACCGGGGAGCTGTTTTTT
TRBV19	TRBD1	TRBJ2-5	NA	CASSMNLGTGGQETQYF	TGTGCCAGTAGTATGAACTTGGGGACAGGGGGACAAGAGACCCAGTACTTC
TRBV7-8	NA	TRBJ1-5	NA	CASSLGTPNQPQHF	TGTGCCAGCAGCTTAGGGACACCCAATCAGCCCCAGCATTTT
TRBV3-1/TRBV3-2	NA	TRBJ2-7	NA	CASSQASLPGRQYF	TGTGCCAGCAGCCAAGCCAGCCTCCCGGGTCGGCAGTACTTC
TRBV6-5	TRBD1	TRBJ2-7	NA	CASKKDRSSYEQYF	TGTGCCAGCAAGAAGGACAGGTCCTCCTACGAGCAGTACTTC
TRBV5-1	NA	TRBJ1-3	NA	CASSLAGVGNTIYF	TGCGCCAGCAGCTTGGCAGGGGTCGGAAACACCATATATTTT
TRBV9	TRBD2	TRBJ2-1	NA	CASSVTSGSNEQFF	TGTGCCAGCAGCGTAACTAGCGGGTCCAATGAGCAGTTCTTC
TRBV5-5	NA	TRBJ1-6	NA	CASSSGTGDSPLHF	TGTGCCAGCAGTTCCGGGACGGGGGATTCACCCCTCCACTTT
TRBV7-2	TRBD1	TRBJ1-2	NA	CASSFSGTGNGYTF	TGTGCCAGCAGCTTTTCCGGGACAGGCAATGGCTACACCTTC
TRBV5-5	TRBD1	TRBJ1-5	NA	CASSLGTGTGGNQPQHF	TGTGCCAGCAGCTTGGGGACCGGGACAGGAGGCAATCAGCCCCAGCATTTT
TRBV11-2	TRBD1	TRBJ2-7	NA	CASSPTGRARGSSYEQYF	TGTGCCAGCAGCCCGACAGGGCGGGCTCGCGGAAGCTCCTACGAGCAGTACTTC
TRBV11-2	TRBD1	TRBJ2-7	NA	CASSVGTGIPYEQYF	TGTGCCAGCAGCGTGGGGACAGGGATACCCTACGAGCAGTACTTC
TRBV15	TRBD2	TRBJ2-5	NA	CATSRVGRGETQYF	TGTGCCACCAGCAGAGTCGGGAGGGGAGAGACCCAGTACTTC
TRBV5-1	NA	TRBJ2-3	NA	CASSLIRGSTDTQYF	TGCGCCAGCAGCTTGATTAGAGGTAGCACAGATACGCAGTATTTT
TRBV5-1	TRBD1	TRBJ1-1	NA	CASSLTGATEAFF	TGCGCCAGCAGCTTGACAGGGGCCACTGAAGCTTTCTTT
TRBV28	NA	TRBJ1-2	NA	CASSSGIRGLNYGYTF	TGTGCCAGCAGTTCGGGGATTCGGGGACTGAACTATGGCTACACCTTC
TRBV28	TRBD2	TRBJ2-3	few	CASRGGRVIDTQYF	TGTGCCAGCAGGGGCGGGAGAGTGATTGATACGCAGTATTTT
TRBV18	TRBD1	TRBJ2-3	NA	CASSPTNRGRLGGTDTQYF	TGTGCCAGCTCACCAACGAACAGGGGGCGACTAGGGGGGACAGATACGCAGTATTTT
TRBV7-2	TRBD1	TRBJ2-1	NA	CASSFGGTATNEQFF	TGTGCCAGCAGCTTCGGTGGGACAGCTACCAATGAGCAGTTCTTC
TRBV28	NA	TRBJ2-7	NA	CASSQRHGGSYEQYF	TGTGCCAGCAGCCAACGACATGGGGGCTCGTACGAGCAGTACTTC
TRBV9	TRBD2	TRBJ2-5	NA	CASSVGLAGGRETQYF	TGTGCCAGCAGCGTAGGATTGGCGGGGGGGCGAGAGACCCAGTACTTC
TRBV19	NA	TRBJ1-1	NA	CASSMRENTEAFF	TGTGCCAGTAGTATGAGGGAAAACACTGAAGCTTTCTTT
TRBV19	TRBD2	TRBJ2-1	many	CASSLTGTIYNEQFF	TGTGCCAGTAGTCTCACCGGGACTATCTACAATGAGCAGTTCTTC
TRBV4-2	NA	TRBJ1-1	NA	CASSQVTDTEAFF	TGTGCCAGCAGCCAAGTAACGGACACTGAAGCTTTCTTT
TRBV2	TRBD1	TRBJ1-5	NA	CASLGTGDQPQHF	TGTGCCAGTCTCGGGACAGGGGATCAGCCCCAGCATTTT
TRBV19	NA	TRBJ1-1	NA	CASSIIRPGWSSEAFF	TGTGCCAGTAGTATTATAAGGCCGGGTTGGTCCTCTGAAGCTTTCTTT
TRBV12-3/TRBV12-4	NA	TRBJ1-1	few	CASSLFQGGEAFF	TGTGCCAGCAGTTTGTTCCAGGGCGGCGAGGCTTTCTTT
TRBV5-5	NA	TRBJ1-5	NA	CASSLGQSTGNQPQHF	TGTGCCAGCAGCTTGGGACAAAGCACTGGCAATCAGCCCCAGCATTTT
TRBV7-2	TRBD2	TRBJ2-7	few	CASSSGTSGRSYEQYF	TGTGCCAGCAGCTCAGGGACTAGCGGGAGAAGTTACGAGCAGTACTTC
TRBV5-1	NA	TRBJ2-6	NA	CASSPLGLGRSGANVLTF	TGCGCCAGCAGCCCACTCGGCCTGGGGCGTTCTGGGGCCAACGTCCTGACTTTC
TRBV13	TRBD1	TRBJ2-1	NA	CASSLLDRLVGNEQFF	TGTGCCAGCAGCTTATTGGACAGGCTCGTTGGGAATGAGCAGTTCTTC
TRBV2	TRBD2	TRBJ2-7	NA	CASSRGVSYEQYF	TGTGCCAGCAGCCGGGGGGTGTCCTACGAGCAGTACTTC
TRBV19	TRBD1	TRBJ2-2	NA	CASSIAPRDRGTGELFF	TGTGCCAGTAGTATAGCCCCCCGGGACAGGGGAACCGGGGAGCTGTTTTTT
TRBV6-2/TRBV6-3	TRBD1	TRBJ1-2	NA	CASSPGDREGFYGYTF	TGTGCCAGCAGTCCAGGGGACAGGGAAGGTTTCTATGGCTACACCTTC
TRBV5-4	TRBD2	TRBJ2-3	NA	CASSLGAAGADTQYF	TGTGCCAGCAGCTTGGGTGCGGCGGGAGCAGATACGCAGTATTTT
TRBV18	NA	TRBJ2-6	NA	CASSSTPRVSGANVLTF	TGTGCCAGCTCATCGACCCCGAGGGTCTCTGGGGCCAACGTCCTGACTTTC
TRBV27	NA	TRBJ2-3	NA	CASSFGRAGADTQYF	TGTGCCAGCAGTTTTGGCAGGGCTGGGGCAGATACGCAGTATTTT
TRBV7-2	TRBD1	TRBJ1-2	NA	CASSLAPDRDYGYTF	TGTGCCAGCAGCTTAGCCCCCGACAGGGACTATGGCTACACCTTC
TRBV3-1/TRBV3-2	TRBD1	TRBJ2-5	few	CASSRRGQQETQYF	TGTGCCAGCAGTCGAAGGGGACAGCAAGAGACCCAGTACTTC
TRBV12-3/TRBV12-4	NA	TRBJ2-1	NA	CASSTNIEQFF	TGTGCCAGCAGTACGAACATTGAGCAGTTCTTC
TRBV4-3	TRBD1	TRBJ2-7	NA	CASSQGTGSPYEQYF	TGCGCCAGCAGCCAAGGGACAGGGTCACCCTACGAGCAGTACTTC
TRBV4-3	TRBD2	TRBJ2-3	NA	CASSQSWGGSTDTQYF	TGCGCCAGCAGCCAATCGTGGGGGGGGAGCACAGATACGCAGTATTTT
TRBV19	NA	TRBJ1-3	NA	CASSYHRARFSGNTIYF	TGTGCCAGTAGTTACCACAGGGCCCGATTCTCTGGAAACACCATATATTTT
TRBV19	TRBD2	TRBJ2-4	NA	CASSPGLEEILAKNIQYF	TGTGCCAGTAGTCCAGGACTAGAAGAGATTCTAGCCAAAAACATTCAGTACTTC
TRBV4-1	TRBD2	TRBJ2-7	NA	CASSQGASGRFYEQYF	TGCGCCAGCAGCCAAGGGGCAAGCGGGAGATTCTACGAGCAGTACTTC
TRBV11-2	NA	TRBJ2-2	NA	CASSKTVTHTGELFF	TGTGCCAGCAGTAAAACTGTTACTCACACCGGGGAGCTGTTTTTT
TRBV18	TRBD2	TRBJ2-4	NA	CASSPAGGPIDKNIQYF	TGTGCCAGCTCACCAGCGGGAGGGCCGATCGACAAAAACATTCAGTACTTC
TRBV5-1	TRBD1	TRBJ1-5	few	CASSESTGNQPQHF	TGCGCCAGCAGCGAATCGACAGGGAATCAGCCCCAGCATTTT
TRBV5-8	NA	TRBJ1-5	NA	CASITTGLGQPQHF	TGTGCCAGCATTACTACAGGGTTAGGTCAGCCCCAGCATTTT
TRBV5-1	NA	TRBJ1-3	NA	CASRNSRGSGNTIYF	TGCGCCAGCAGAAACTCTAGGGGCTCTGGAAACACCATATATTTT
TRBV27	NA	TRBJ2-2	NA	CASSSTRDYTGELFF	TGTGCCAGCAGTTCGACAAGGGACTACACCGGGGAGCTGTTTTTT